This record looks at one T cell receptor (beta chain) sequence and its context. Its antigen is not known. The data originate from a study of monozygotic twins with inflammatory bowel disease. General study findings and limits: Separate T cell subtypes could not be resolved from one another.

CDR1 and CDR2 (germline): SQVTM, ANQGSEA. The CDR3 extends over 13 amino acids. The study subjected TCRalpha and TCRbeta cDNA to two nested PCRs of approximately 17 and 9 cycles. TCRdb re-analyzed the 5' RACE reads; it lists each CDR3 protein once, without DNA. The sample totals about 420,000 distinct CDR3 sequences. Sequences were obtained from blood. V and J are TRBV29-1 and TRBJ1-1; the D call from TCRdb, TRBD1, cannot be confirmed without DNA. This TCR was sampled from a human donor with ulcerative colitis or Crohn's disease, or a healthy co-twin of an affected twin (not recorded which). The CDR3: CSVEGQRNTEAFF.